This entry describes one T cell receptor beta chain. In this sample, this clonotype turned up a few times. Its target antigen remains unknown. Qualities for individual bases were not recorded, and no much larger clone is one base off. Ficoll-Paque density gradient centrifugation was used to isolate PBMCs. This record comes from a study of T-cell memory formation after mild COVID-19 (dated by TCRdb to the early 2020s). Some background on the complete study: TCR sequence clusters from the two donors were largely donor specific. In a couple of donors, T-cell clones that expanded and contracted after mild COVID-19 were followed by sequencing TCRalpha and TCRbeta repertoires longitudinally. The cohort comprised two young, previously healthy adult volunteers, one female and one male. Paper-wide results and their limitations: Some responding clones were detected in pre-infection memory, which suggested that pre-existing cross-reactive memory T cells had joined the SARS-CoV-2 response. The second-wave clones that peaked on day 37 were not confirmed to be SARS-CoV-2 specific. Contracting CD4+ clones were found mainly in CM and EM memory subsets, while CD8+ clones were enriched in EMRA. Only a couple of mild cases were covered in the study, and larger cohorts including severe cases with pre-infection samples were considered necessary. Clones contracting from day 15 to 85 had balanced CD4/CD8 phenotypes, while a second wave expanding from day 15 to 37 was biased towards CD4+.

V loses 6 bases of germline sequence and J loses 5 bases, and the interval between the two ends is 19 bases. The CDR3 has 14 amino acids, counting the end cysteine and phenylalanine. The DNA shown is the 42-base CDR3, in frame from base 1. CDR1 and CDR2 were assigned from the germline V gene (reference sequence) as DFQATT and SNEGSKA. Sequenced using an Illumina NovaSeq 6000. TCRalpha and TCRbeta cDNA libraries were built by 5'RACE with constant-segment primers, adding sample barcodes and unique molecular identifiers. Trizol reagent was used to extract RNA from every sample. The libraries were amplified in two PCR steps, and the second step added a second sample barcode and Illumina TruSeq adapters. Libraries were sequenced on an Illumina NovaSeq with 2 x 150 bp paired-end reads. The original methods were these. The reads were demultiplexed and collapsed into UMI-guided consensus sequences using migec v1.2.7. Using mixcr v2.1.11, UMI consensuses were aligned to TRA and TRB V and J templates and then assembled into clonotypes. Clonotypes were classified as expanded or contracted when called significant by both edgeR and NoisET, with noise models trained on biological replicates. For edgeR calls, the cutoffs were a false discovery rate-adjusted p below 0.01 and a log2 fold-change threshold of 1. As an exploratory analysis of dynamics, PCA with hierarchical clustering was applied to max-normalized trajectories of the 1000 most abundant clonotypes. Separately sequenced CD4+ and CD8+ repertoires were used to assign a CD4 or CD8 phenotype to each responding clone. The raw public data were reprocessed by TCRdb itself: fastp quality trimming at Q25, MiXCR clonotype calling, in-frame beta chains only. Each CDR3 protein gets just one entry, which takes the most common genes and DNA from the rows behind it. TCRdb, not the authors, supplied the V and J calls. The sample table shows hundreds of thousands of distinct CDR3 sequences, and about 17% are seen once. Approximately 3.5% of the sample rests with the top ten.

The V gene is TRBV20-1 and the J gene is TRBJ1-1; matching of 5 bases hints at TRBD1 as the D gene. This TCR derives from a young man who had mild COVID-19 (a few samples of this study predate the infection). The sample titles of this study are shuffled in the database, so cell type and time point are left out; the donor was told from shared clones. Sequencing was performed on PBMCs or a T cell subset sorted from them (not recorded which). The nucleotide sequence reads as follows: TGCAGTGCAAAGCAGGGAAAGAAGGGAACTGAAGCTTTCTTT. This gives the protein CSAKQGKKGTEAFF.